Given below is one T cell receptor beta chain in context. Antigen specificity is unknown. This CDR3 is also generated by other DNA sequences in the sample. The data are from a study of shared clonotypes between healthy human individuals. Some clones are missing from TCRdb's copy, which holds only in-frame ones; the method was immunoSEQ multiplex PCR. The repertoire holds nearly 2 million clones, with over 85% as singletons. Whole-study findings and limits: Compared with clonotypes that all four donors shared, non-shared clonotypes had lower generation probabilities.

Terminally differentiated effector memory CD45RA+ cells were excluded from the naive CD8 cells, which were CD45RO-negative and positively selected for CCR7. Trimming pared 7 bases from V and 7 bases from J, leaving 12 bases between. Germline-derived CDR1 and CDR2 are SGDLS and YYNGEE. The CDR3 is 12 amino acids. This chain uses TRBV9 with TRBJ2-1, with D hard to call. Sequences were obtained from naive CD8+ T cells sorted from blood. This TCR came from a young man in good health. In DNA form, the CDR3 reads TGTGCCAGCTCCGCCGTTGGGAATGAGCAGTTCTTC. This translates into CASSAVGNEQFF.